This T cell receptor beta chain emerged from a study of vaccination effects on CD4 cells after COVID-19. Viral peptide pool expansion of antigen-specific CD4+ T cells preceded sequencing in the ViraFEST assay. CD4+ T cells were isolated after 10 days of culture. Recipients of the vaccine had no prior SARS-CoV-2 infection and negative nucleocapsid antibodies. Comment on this clone: The antigen remains unidentified.

The CDR3 totals 12 residues. V was shortened by 7 bases and J by 3 bases, with 9 bases between the two germline ends. Germline loops: CDR1 MNHEY, CDR2 SVGAGI. TCRdb's table, derived via immunoSEQ multiplex PCR, lists solely in-frame clones and lacks some. The data show some 69,000 clones, approximately 76% seen once. The source is a human donor who received a COVID-19 vaccine. The sequenced sample was CD4+ T cells from PBMCs cultured with HCoV-NL63 spike peptides, obtained before COVID-19 vaccination. The rearrangement links TRBV6-5 to TRBJ1-1; D remains unclear. Here the CDR3 reads CASTFWDTEAFF. The CDR3 nucleotides are TGTGCCAGCACGTTTTGGGACACTGAAGCTTTCTTT.